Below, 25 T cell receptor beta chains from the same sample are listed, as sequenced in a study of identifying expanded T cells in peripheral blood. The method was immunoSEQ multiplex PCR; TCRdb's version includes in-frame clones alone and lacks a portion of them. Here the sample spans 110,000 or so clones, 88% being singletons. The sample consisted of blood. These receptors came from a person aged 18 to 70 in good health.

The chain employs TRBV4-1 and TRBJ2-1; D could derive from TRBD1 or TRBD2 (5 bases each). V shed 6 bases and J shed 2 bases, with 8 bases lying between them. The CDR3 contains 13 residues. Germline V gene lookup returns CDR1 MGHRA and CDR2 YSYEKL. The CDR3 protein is CASRLGAYNEQFF. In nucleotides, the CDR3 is TGCGCCAGCAGACTAGGGGCCTACAATGAGCAGTTCTTC.

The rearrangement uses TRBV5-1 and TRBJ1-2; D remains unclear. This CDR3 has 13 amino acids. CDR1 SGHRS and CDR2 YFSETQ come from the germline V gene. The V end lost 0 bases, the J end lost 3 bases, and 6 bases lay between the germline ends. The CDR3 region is CASSLVGDYGYTF. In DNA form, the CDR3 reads TGCGCCAGCAGCTTGGTGGGAGACTATGGCTACACCTTC.

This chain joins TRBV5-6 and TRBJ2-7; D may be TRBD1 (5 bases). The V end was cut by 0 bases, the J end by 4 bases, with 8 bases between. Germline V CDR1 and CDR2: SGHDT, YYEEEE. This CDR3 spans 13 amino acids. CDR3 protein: CASSLEGYYEQYF. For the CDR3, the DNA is TGTGCCAGCAGCTTGGAGGGGTATTACGAGCAGTACTTC.

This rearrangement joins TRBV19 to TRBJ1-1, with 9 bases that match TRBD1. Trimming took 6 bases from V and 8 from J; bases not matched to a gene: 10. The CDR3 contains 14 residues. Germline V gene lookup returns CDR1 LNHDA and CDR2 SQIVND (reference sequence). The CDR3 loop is CASSGPPQGAEAFF. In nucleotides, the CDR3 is TGTGCCAGTAGCGGACCTCCACAGGGGGCGGAAGCTTTCTTT.

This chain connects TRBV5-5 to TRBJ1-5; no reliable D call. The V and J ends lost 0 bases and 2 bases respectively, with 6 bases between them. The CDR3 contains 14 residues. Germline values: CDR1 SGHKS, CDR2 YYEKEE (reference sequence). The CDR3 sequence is CASSLGGGNQPQHF. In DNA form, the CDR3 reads TGTGCCAGCAGCTTGGGCGGGGGCAATCAGCCCCAGCATTTT. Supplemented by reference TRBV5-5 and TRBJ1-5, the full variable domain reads DAGVTQSPTHLIKTRGQQVTLRCSPISGHKSVSWYQQVLGQGPQFIFQYYEKEERGRGNFPDRFSARQFPNYSSELNVNALLLGDSALYLCASSLGGGNQPQHFGDGTRLSIL.

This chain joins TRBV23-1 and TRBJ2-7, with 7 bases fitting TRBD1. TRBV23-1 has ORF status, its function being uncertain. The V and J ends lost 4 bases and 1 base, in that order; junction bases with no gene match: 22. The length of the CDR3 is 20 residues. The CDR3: CASSPSEYRQGRARSYEQYF. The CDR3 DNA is TGCGCCAGCAGTCCCTCCGAATACCGACAGGGTAGGGCAAGATCCTACGAGCAGTACTTC.

The CDR3 sequence is CSVEDPLHGPYGYTF. The CDR3 DNA reads as TGCAGCGTTGAAGATCCCCTTCACGGACCCTATGGCTACACCTTC. The gene calls are TRBV29-1 and TRBJ1-2; D not resolved. Trimming took off 0 bases at V and 4 bases at J, with 15 bases between the two ends. Germline CDR1 SQVTM, CDR2 ANQGSEA. This CDR3 comprises 15 residues.

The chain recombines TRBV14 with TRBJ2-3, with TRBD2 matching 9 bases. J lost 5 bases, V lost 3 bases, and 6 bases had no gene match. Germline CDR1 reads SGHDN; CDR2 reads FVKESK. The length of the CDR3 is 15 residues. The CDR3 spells CASSQIAGVGDTQYF. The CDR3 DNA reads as TGTGCCAGCAGCCAGATAGCGGGAGTTGGAGATACGCAGTATTTT.

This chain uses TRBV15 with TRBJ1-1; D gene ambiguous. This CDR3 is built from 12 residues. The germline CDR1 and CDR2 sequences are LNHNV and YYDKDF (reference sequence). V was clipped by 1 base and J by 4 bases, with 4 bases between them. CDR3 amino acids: CATSRAATEAFF. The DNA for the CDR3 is TGTGCCACCAGCAGAGCGGCCACTGAAGCTTTCTTT.

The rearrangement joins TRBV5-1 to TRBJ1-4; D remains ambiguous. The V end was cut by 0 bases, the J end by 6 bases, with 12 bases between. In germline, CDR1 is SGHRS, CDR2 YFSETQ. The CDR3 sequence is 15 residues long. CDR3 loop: CASSLGVALDEKLFF. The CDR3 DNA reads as TGCGCCAGCAGCTTGGGGGTGGCACTTGATGAAAAACTGTTTTTT.

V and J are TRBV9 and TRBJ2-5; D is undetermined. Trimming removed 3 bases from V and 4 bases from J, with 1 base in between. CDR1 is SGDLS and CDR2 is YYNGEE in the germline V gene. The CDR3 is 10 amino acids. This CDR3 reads CASSGETQYF. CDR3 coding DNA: TGTGCCAGCAGCGGAGAGACCCAGTACTTC.

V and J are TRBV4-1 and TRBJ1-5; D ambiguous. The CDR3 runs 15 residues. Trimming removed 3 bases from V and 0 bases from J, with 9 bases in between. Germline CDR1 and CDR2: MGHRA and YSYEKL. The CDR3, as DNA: TGCGCCAGCAGCCAGTACGATTTTAGCAATCAGCCCCAGCATTTT. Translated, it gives CASSQYDFSNQPQHF.

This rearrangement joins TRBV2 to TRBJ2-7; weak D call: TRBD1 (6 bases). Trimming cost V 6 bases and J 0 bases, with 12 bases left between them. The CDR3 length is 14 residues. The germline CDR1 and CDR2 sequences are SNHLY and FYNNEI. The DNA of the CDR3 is TGTGCCAGCAGGTTCGACAGGAGCTCCTACGAGCAGTACTTC. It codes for CASRFDRSSYEQYF.

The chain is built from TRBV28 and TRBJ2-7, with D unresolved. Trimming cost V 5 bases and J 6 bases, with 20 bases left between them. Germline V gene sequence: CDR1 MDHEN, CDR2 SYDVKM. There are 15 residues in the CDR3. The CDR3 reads CASSAPPRELLEQYF. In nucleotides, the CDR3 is TGTGCCAGCAGTGCGCCTCCTAGAGAGCTACTCGAGCAGTACTTC.

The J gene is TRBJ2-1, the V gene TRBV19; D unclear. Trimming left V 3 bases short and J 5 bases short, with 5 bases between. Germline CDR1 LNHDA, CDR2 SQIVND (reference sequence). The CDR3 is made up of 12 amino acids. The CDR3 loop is CASSMGDNEQFF. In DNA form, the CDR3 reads TGTGCCAGTAGTATGGGTGACAATGAGCAGTTCTTC.

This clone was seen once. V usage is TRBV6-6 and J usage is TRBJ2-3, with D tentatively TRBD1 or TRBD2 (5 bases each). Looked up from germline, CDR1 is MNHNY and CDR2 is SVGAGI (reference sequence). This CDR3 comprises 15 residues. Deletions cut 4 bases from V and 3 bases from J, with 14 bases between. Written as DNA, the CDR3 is TGTGCCAGCAGTTTCGCCGGGACCAAGACAGATACGCAGTATTTT. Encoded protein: CASSFAGTKTDTQYF.

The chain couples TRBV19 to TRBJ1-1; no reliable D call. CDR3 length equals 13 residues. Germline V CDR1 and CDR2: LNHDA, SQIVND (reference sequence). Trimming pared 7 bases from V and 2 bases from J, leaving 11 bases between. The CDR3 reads CASKTALNTEAFF. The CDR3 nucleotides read TGTGCCAGTAAAACAGCCCTCAACACTGAAGCTTTCTTT.

CDR3 sequence reads: CASSSGNSRQPQHF. CDR3 in DNA: TGTGCCAGCTCATCCGGGAACAGCCGACAGCCCCAGCATTTT. V is TRBV18 and J is TRBJ1-5, with D unresolved. V lost 5 bases and J lost 7, with 15 bases in between. CDR1 and CDR2 (germline): KGHSH, LQKENI. This CDR3 contains 14 residues. The variable domain in full, completed from reference TRBV18 and TRBJ1-5, reads NAGVMQNPRHLVRRRGQEARLRCSPMKGHSHVYWYRQLPEEGLKFMVYLQKENIIDESGMPKERFSAEFPKEGPSILRIQQVVRGDSAAYFCASSSGNSRQPQHFGDGTRLSIL.

CDR3 in DNA: TGTGCCAGCAGCCGCGGGAGCGGGGGGGTAGGAGAGACCCAGTACTTC. It translates to CASSRGSGGVGETQYF. The chain joins TRBV7-3 to TRBJ2-5; 10 nucleotides match TRBD2. The CDR3 extends over 16 amino acids. J was trimmed by 4 bases and V by 5 bases; bases with no gene match: 10. Germline CDR1 is SGHTA and CDR2 is FQGTGA.

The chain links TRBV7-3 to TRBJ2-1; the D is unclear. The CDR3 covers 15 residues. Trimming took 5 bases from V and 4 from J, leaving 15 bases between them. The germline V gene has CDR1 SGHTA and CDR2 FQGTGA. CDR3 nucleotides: TGTGCCAGCAGCACACGCGTAGCAGCGTACAATGAGCAGTTCTTC. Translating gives CASSTRVAAYNEQFF.

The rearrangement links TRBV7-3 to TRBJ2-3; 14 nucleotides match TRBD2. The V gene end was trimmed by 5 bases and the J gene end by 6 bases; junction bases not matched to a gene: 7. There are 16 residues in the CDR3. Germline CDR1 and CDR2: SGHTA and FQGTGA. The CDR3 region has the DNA TGTGCCAGCAGCCCATGGGGACTAGCGGGAGAGGATACGCAGTATTTT. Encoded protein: CASSPWGLAGEDTQYF.

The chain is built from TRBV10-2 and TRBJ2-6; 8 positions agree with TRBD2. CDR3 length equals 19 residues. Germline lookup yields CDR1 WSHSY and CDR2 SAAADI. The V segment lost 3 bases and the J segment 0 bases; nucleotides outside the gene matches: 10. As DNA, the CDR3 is TGCGCCAGCAGTGAAAAAGGGCGGGGGGCATACTCTGGGGCCAACGTCCTGACTTTC. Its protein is CASSEKGRGAYSGANVLTF.

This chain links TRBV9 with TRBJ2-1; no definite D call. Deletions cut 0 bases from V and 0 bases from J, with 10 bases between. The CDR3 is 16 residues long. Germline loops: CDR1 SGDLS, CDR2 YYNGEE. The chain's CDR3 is CASSVAMGSSYNEQFF. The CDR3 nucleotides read TGTGCCAGCAGCGTAGCGATGGGAAGCTCCTACAATGAGCAGTTCTTC.

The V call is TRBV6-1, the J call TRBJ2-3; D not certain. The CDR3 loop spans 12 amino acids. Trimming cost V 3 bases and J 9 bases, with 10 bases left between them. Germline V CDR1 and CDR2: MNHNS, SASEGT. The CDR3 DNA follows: TGTGCCAGCAGTGAGGGTTCGGACACGCAGTATTTT. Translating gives CASSEGSDTQYF.

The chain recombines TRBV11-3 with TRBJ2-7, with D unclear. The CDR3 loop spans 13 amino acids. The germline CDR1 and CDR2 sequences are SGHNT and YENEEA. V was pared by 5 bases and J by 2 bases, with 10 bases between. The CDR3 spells CASSNDKTYEQYF. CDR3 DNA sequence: TGTGCCAGCAGCAACGACAAGACCTACGAGCAGTACTTC. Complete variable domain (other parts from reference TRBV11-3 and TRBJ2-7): EAGVVQSPRYKIIEKKQPVAFWCNPISGHNTLYWYLQNLGQGPELLIRYENEEAVDDSQLPKDRFSAERLKGVDSTLKIQPAELGDSAVYLCASSNDKTYEQYFGPGTRLTVT.